These 18 T cell receptor beta chains originate from one sample sequenced in a study of shared T cell receptors in the human thymus. Repertoires were generated with immunoSEQ multiplex PCR, while TCRdb's copy carries only in-frame clones and drops some. In the table there are roughly 710,000 clones, roughly 88% of which are singletons. The data also belong to a second study, concerning human thymus T cells.

Sequenced input: thymocytes. These receptors were obtained from a girl less than two years old with a congenital heart defect.

This chain links TRBV9 with TRBJ2-5; 7 bases line up with TRBD1. The junction had 4 bases not matched to a gene; V was cut back by 3 bases and J by 2 bases. Germline assignment: CDR1 SGDLS and CDR2 YYNGEE. This CDR3 spans 14 amino acids. The CDR3 DNA reads as TGTGCCAGCAGCGGAGGGACAGATCAAGAGACCCAGTACTTC. Translated, it gives CASSGGTDQETQYF.

The chain combines TRBV5-4 with TRBJ1-2; TRBD1 matches at 8 bases. The CDR3 totals 17 residues. Trimming cost V 0 bases and J 1 base; bases outside gene matches: 8. CDR1 and CDR2 from the germline V gene are SGHNT and YYREEE (reference sequence). CDR3 amino acids: CASSLADRGLFNYGYTF. CDR3 nucleotide sequence: TGTGCCAGCAGCTTGGCCGACAGGGGATTGTTTAACTATGGCTACACCTTC.

V usage is TRBV28 and J usage is TRBJ1-4, with 9 bases that match TRBD1. The V gene end was trimmed by 5 bases and the J gene end by 1 base; junction bases not matched to a gene: 14. This CDR3 has 19 residues. CDR1 and CDR2 (germline): MDHEN, SYDVKM. CDR3 amino acids: CASSNPRGQGARTNEKLFF. CDR3 sequence (DNA): TGTGCCAGCAGTAACCCCCGGGGACAGGGAGCACGAACTAATGAAAAACTGTTTTTT.

The chain uses TRBV27 and TRBJ1-1; D not certain. CDR3 length equals 15 residues. CDR1 and CDR2 (germline): MNHEY, SMNVEV (reference sequence). Trimming shortened V by 5 bases and J by 7 bases, and 20 bases separated the two germline ends. The CDR3 region has the DNA TGTGCCAGCAGTCAGACCGGGCGGGGAAGCGATGAAGCTTTCTTT. Amino acid sequence: CASSQTGRGSDEAFF.

CDR3 region: CASSQHTSPTTQETQYF. Written as DNA, the CDR3 is TGCGCCAGCAGCCAACACACTAGCCCGACTACGCAAGAGACCCAGTACTTC. This chain uses TRBV4-1 with TRBJ2-5, with D maybe TRBD2 (6 bases). Germline V CDR1 and CDR2: MGHRA, YSYEKL. Trimming took off 2 bases at V and 2 bases at J, with 18 bases between the two ends. The CDR3 sequence is 17 residues long.

The chain couples TRBV19 to TRBJ1-1; tentatively, D is TRBD1 (5 bases). Between the trimmed V and J ends, which lost 1 base and 1 base, there was a span of 19 bases. Germline V CDR1 and CDR2: LNHDA, SQIVND (reference sequence). CDR3 size: 18 residues. CDR3 DNA: TGTGCCAGTAGTATAGGGGGGGGAGACCTTGGGGGGAACACTGAAGCTTTCTTT. Protein product: CASSIGGGDLGGNTEAFF.

This rearrangement joins TRBV5-4 to TRBJ1-1; unclear D gene. Trimming pared 4 bases from V and 8 bases from J, leaving 15 bases between. CDR1 and CDR2 (germline): SGHNT, YYREEE (reference sequence). The CDR3 covers 13 residues. The CDR3 coding sequence is TGTGCCAGCAGCCTTCCCGCGGTCAACGAAGCTTTCTTT. As protein: CASSLPAVNEAFF. The whole variable domain, remainder taken from reference TRBV5-4 and TRBJ1-1, is ETGVTQSPTHLIKTRGQQVTLRCSSQSGHNTVSWYQQALGQGPQFIFQYYREEENGRGNFPPRFSGLQFPNYSSELNVNALELDDSALYLCASSLPAVNEAFFGQGTRLTVV.

In this sample, this clone turned up once. V and J are TRBV6-5 and TRBJ1-4; 7 positions agree with TRBD1. There are 15 residues in the CDR3. The J segment lost 10 bases and the V segment lost 5 bases, leaving 13 bases of the junction unmatched. Germline V lookup: CDR1 MNHEY, CDR2 SVGAGI. Here the CDR3 reads CASSPRGMKRRKLFF. CDR3 DNA sequence: TGTGCCAGCAGTCCCAGGGGGATGAAAAGGAGAAAACTGTTTTTT.

The V call is TRBV19, the J call TRBJ2-7; D may be TRBD1 (5 bases). Trimming removed 0 bases at V and 5 bases at J, with 11 bases between. Germline assignment: CDR1 LNHDA and CDR2 SQIVND (reference sequence). This CDR3 region has 14 residues. The CDR3 loop is CASSIEYRWNEQYF. As DNA, the CDR3 is TGTGCCAGTAGTATAGAGTACAGGTGGAACGAGCAGTACTTC.

The chain combines TRBV15 with TRBJ1-2, with D maybe TRBD1 (5 bases). Trimming left V 2 bases short and J 4 bases short, with 17 bases between. Germline-derived CDR1 and CDR2 are LNHNV and YYDKDF (reference sequence). This CDR3 is 16 amino acids long. In nucleotides, the CDR3 is TGTGCCACCAGCAGACCTGGGGGGGACCTATCCTATGGCTACACCTTC. Protein sequence: CATSRPGGDLSYGYTF.

V and J are TRBV21-1 and TRBJ1-6; the D call TRBD1 from the table was never checked on the DNA. TRBV21-1 is annotated as a pseudogene. The CDR3 is 15 amino acids. The CDR3 loop reads CASSNKLRGHSPLHF. CDR3 in DNA: TGTGCCAGCAGCAATAAACTCAGGGGGCATTCACCCCTCCACTTT.

The V and J genes are TRBV5-3 and TRBJ1-4; 9 positions agree with TRBD1. TRBV5-3 is designated an ORF whose function remains uncertain. Unmatched junction bases numbered 10, after V lost 3 bases and J lost 7 bases. This CDR3 comprises 16 residues. The CDR3 sequence: CARSWPGQGLGEKLFF. The CDR3 DNA reads as TGTGCCAGAAGCTGGCCGGGACAGGGATTGGGTGAAAAACTGTTTTTT.

The chain is built from TRBV6-1 and TRBJ2-3; D is uncertain. CDR1 and CDR2 (germline): MNHNS, SASEGT. The CDR3 totals 10 residues. Trimming cost V 8 bases and J 5 bases, with 5 bases left between them. CDR3 coding DNA: TGTGCCAGCGCGTTAGATACGCAGTATTTT. As protein: CASALDTQYF.

The rearrangement joins TRBV19 to TRBJ1-6; tentatively, D is TRBD1 (6 bases). V was trimmed by 5 bases and J by 5 bases, leaving 13 bases between them. CDR1 is LNHDA, CDR2 SQIVND, per germline (reference sequence). The CDR3 extends over 15 amino acids. CDR3 loop: CASSGPGQNNSPLHF. In DNA form, the CDR3 reads TGTGCCAGTAGTGGACCGGGACAAAATAATTCACCCCTCCACTTT.

The genes are TRBV19 and TRBJ2-7, with 7 nucleotides matching TRBD1. Trimming cost V 1 base and J 3 bases; bases outside gene matches: 3. CDR3 size: 14 residues. Germline lookup yields CDR1 LNHDA and CDR2 SQIVND (reference sequence). This CDR3 is CASSIAGTVYEQYF. DNA of the CDR3: TGTGCCAGTAGTATAGCCGGGACAGTCTACGAGCAGTACTTC.

V gene TRBV2 combines with J gene TRBJ2-3; TRBD2 matches 13 bases. V lost 2 bases to trimming and J lost 3 bases; unmatched junction nucleotides: 5. The CDR3 has 17 residues. Germline CDR1 and CDR2: SNHLY and FYNNEI. The CDR3 coding sequence is TGTGCCAGCAGTGAAACCGGGACTAGCGGGGTAACAGATACGCAGTATTTT. Protein product: CASSETGTSGVTDTQYF.

This clone was picked up one time. The chain uses TRBV12-5 and TRBJ2-7, with D possibly TRBD2 on 6 matching bases. Per germline, CDR1 LGHNT and CDR2 FRNRAP. V shed 7 bases and J shed 7 bases, with 20 bases lying between them. The CDR3 consists of 14 residues. The CDR3 bases are TGTGCTAGTGCCCCGGGGGTAACATCCAGGGAGCAGTACTTC. As protein: CASAPGVTSREQYF.

The V call is TRBV5-1, the J call TRBJ2-3; 11 bases align to TRBD2. In germline, CDR1 is SGHRS, CDR2 YFSETQ. This CDR3 comprises 18 residues. Losses at the gene ends were 3 bases for V and 0 bases for J; bases not matched to a gene: 9. The chain's CDR3 is CASSYVAGGYSSTDTQYF. The CDR3 DNA reads TGCGCCAGCAGCTACGTAGCGGGGGGGTACTCTAGCACAGATACGCAGTATTTT. The full variable domain, with the rest looked up from reference TRBV5-1 and TRBJ2-3, is KAGVTQTPRYLIKTRGQQVTLSCSPISGHRSVSWYQQTPGQGLQFLFEYFSETQRNKGNFPGRFSGRQFSNSRSEMNVSTLELGDSALYLCASSYVAGGYSSTDTQYFGPGTRLTVL.